The next 20 T cell receptor beta chains were all read from a single sample in a study of cytomegalovirus exposure and HLA in healthy donors (dated by TCRdb to 2015 to 2018). Preparation of the library involved the immunoSEQ multiplex PCR assay. What TCRdb holds here is the immuneACCESS table cut down to in-frame rearrangements. Part of the clones is not present; checked against another copy, under half of the missing clones reflect an unresolved V gene, and the others are unexplained. In this sample the table shows 250,000 to 400,000 clones, around 90% of which occur a single time. Roughly 0.96% of the sample is held by the ten biggest clonotypes. The sample was PBMCs. The receptors derive from a man in his thirties or forties in good health and CMV-seronegative.

This sequence joins TRBV6-1 and TRBJ1-1, with TRBD1 matching 7 bases. The CDR3 is 15 amino acids. Germline CDR1 is MNHNS and CDR2 is SASEGT. Trimming removed 5 bases from V and 0 bases from J; junction bases left unmatched: 6. The chain's CDR3 is CASSPYRGMNTEAFF. The CDR3 DNA reads as TGTGCCAGCAGTCCCTACAGGGGAATGAACACTGAAGCTTTCTTT.

The J gene is TRBJ2-2, the V gene TRBV5-1; D unresolved. Germline-derived CDR1 and CDR2 are SGHRS and YFSETQ. Trimming stripped 0 bases from V and 0 bases from J, with 6 bases between. The CDR3 has 15 residues. The CDR3 reads CASSLDSSNTGELFF. The CDR3 bases are TGCGCCAGCAGCTTGGACAGCTCGAACACCGGGGAGCTGTTTTTT.

The chain is built from TRBV19 and TRBJ1-2, with 7 bases aligning to TRBD1. V lost 9 bases, J lost 2 bases, and 12 bases stayed unmatched. From germline, CDR1 is LNHDA and CDR2 SQIVND (reference sequence). The CDR3 length is 15 residues. CDR3 amino acids: CASRRQGSINYGYTF. The CDR3 DNA sequence: TGTGCCAGCAGGAGACAGGGAAGTATAAACTATGGCTACACCTTC.

This rearrangement joins TRBV2 to TRBJ2-5; TRBD1 matches 8 bases. The CDR3 consists of 14 residues. The trim removed 5 bases at V and 0 bases at J, leaving 2 bases unmatched. Germline V gives CDR1 SNHLY, CDR2 FYNNEI. The CDR3 loop reads CASSRQGYQETQYF. CDR3 bases: TGTGCCAGCAGTCGACAGGGGTACCAAGAGACCCAGTACTTC.

J is TRBJ2-2 and V is TRBV30; a weak D match, TRBD1 (6 bases). Trimming stripped 0 bases from V and 5 bases from J, with 10 bases between. The germline CDR1 and CDR2 sequences are GTSNPN and SVGIG (reference sequence). This CDR3 region has 14 residues. Here the CDR3 DNA reads TGTGCCTGGAGTGTATTCAGGGGAACCGGGGAGCTGTTTTTT. This gives the protein CAWSVFRGTGELFF.

The rearrangement joins TRBV5-4 to TRBJ2-7, with 8 positions matching TRBD2. Germline loops: CDR1 SGHNT, CDR2 YYREEE (reference sequence). J gave up 2 bases and V 0 bases, and 13 bases lay outside the gene matches. This CDR3 has 18 residues. The CDR3 coding sequence is TGTGCCAGCAGCTTGGGCGGGGGGTCCTCACCAGCACCCTACGAGCAGTACTTC. Translated, it gives CASSLGGGSSPAPYEQYF. The full variable domain, completed using reference TRBV5-4 and TRBJ2-7, is ETGVTQSPTHLIKTRGQQVTLRCSSQSGHNTVSWYQQALGQGPQFIFQYYREEENGRGNFPPRFSGLQFPNYSSELNVNALELDDSALYLCASSLGGGSSPAPYEQYFGPGTRLTVT.

This rearrangement joins TRBV27 to TRBJ1-1, with 9 positions matching TRBD1. The CDR3 loop spans 15 amino acids. Germline assignment: CDR1 MNHEY and CDR2 SMNVEV (reference sequence). Losses at the gene ends were 3 bases for V and 4 bases for J; bases not matched to a gene: 6. The CDR3 loop reads CASSLGTGTSTEAFF. The CDR3 nucleotides read TGTGCCAGCAGTTTGGGGACAGGGACGAGCACTGAAGCTTTCTTT.

V gene TRBV6-5 combines with J gene TRBJ1-3; 8 bases match TRBD1. V shed 5 bases, J shed 2 bases, and the junction held 2 bases outside the gene matches. Germline-derived CDR1 and CDR2 are MNHEY and SVGAGI. The CDR3 extends over 14 amino acids. The CDR3 protein is CASSQGATGNTIYF. The CDR3, as DNA: TGTGCCAGCAGTCAGGGGGCGACTGGAAACACCATATATTTT.

The chain joins TRBV6-1 to TRBJ1-4; 8 positions match TRBD1. The V gene's germline CDR1 is MNHNS and CDR2 SASEGT. CDR3 size: 15 residues. V shed 4 bases, J shed 2 bases, and the junction held 3 bases outside the gene matches. The CDR3 DNA reads TGTGCCAGCAGTGGGACAGGGTTGACTAATGAAAAACTGTTTTTT. Protein product: CASSGTGLTNEKLFF.

This clone was seen more than once but under ten times. The J gene is TRBJ2-7, the V gene TRBV14, with 7 bases matching TRBD2. The CDR3 is made up of 15 amino acids. CDR1 is SGHDN and CDR2 is FVKESK in the germline V gene. With 4 bases clipped from V and 7 bases from J, the junction kept 13 bases outside the gene matches. The DNA of the CDR3 is TGTGCCAGCAGCCCTAGGGGAGGGATCCAGCGGGAGCAGTACTTC. Its protein is CASSPRGGIQREQYF.

This chain uses TRBV7-7 with TRBJ1-2; 7 bases align to TRBD1. V was clipped by 4 bases and J by 4 bases; unmatched bases: 12. Germline values: CDR1 SSHAT, CDR2 FNYEAQ (reference sequence). The CDR3 consists of 16 residues. CDR3 protein: CASSWTRGQSGYGYTF. The CDR3 DNA reads as TGTGCCAGCAGCTGGACGAGGGGGCAATCTGGCTATGGCTACACCTTC.

The rearrangement links TRBV7-2 to TRBJ2-7; unclear D gene. Per the germline V gene, CDR1 is SGHTA and CDR2 is FQGNSA. The V end lost 6 bases, the J end lost 2 bases, and 20 bases lay between the germline ends. CDR3 length equals 16 residues. CDR3 sequence: CASSNFPLSSPYEQYF. CDR3 sequence (DNA): TGTGCCAGCAGTAACTTTCCGCTTAGTAGCCCCTACGAGCAGTACTTC.

The chain links TRBV10-1 to TRBJ2-7, with D possibly TRBD1 on 6 matching bases. The CDR3 extends over 14 amino acids. CDR1 WNHNN and CDR2 SYGVQD come from the germline V gene (reference sequence). V was shortened by 0 bases and J by 6 bases, with 12 bases between the two germline ends. CDR3 nucleotide sequence: TGCGCCAGCAGTGAGTCCGGGACACCGTTCGAGCAGTACTTC. It yields the protein CASSESGTPFEQYF.

This chain uses TRBV5-1 with TRBJ1-3; D is undetermined. Trimming removed 3 bases from V and 0 bases from J, with 7 bases in between. This CDR3 is 14 amino acids long. Germline V gene data show CDR1 as SGHRS and CDR2 as YFSETQ. The CDR3 is CASSYGDSGNTIYF. In nucleotides, the CDR3 is TGCGCCAGCAGCTACGGTGACTCTGGAAACACCATATATTTT.

The chain joins TRBV28 to TRBJ1-2, with D perhaps TRBD1 (6 bases). The CDR3 consists of 13 residues. The V and J ends lost 5 bases and 3 bases respectively, with 10 bases between them. CDR1 is MDHEN and CDR2 is SYDVKM in the germline V gene. The CDR3 reads CASSMTGDYGYTF. The CDR3, as DNA: TGTGCCAGCAGTATGACAGGCGACTATGGCTACACCTTC.

This clone has just one count. The V and J genes are TRBV9 and TRBJ2-2; the match to TRBD2 covers 8 bases. CDR3 length: 15 amino acids. Germline assignment: CDR1 SGDLS and CDR2 YYNGEE. Unmatched junction bases numbered 5, after V lost 4 bases and J lost 3 bases. The DNA for the CDR3 is TGTGCCAGCAGCTACGGGGGGGCCGACACCGGGGAGCTGTTTTTT. This translates into CASSYGGADTGELFF.

The J gene is TRBJ2-2, the V gene TRBV19; D is undetermined. Germline assignment: CDR1 LNHDA and CDR2 SQIVND (reference sequence). CDR3 length: 11 residues. Trimming pared 5 bases from V and 6 bases from J, leaving 4 bases between. CDR3 in amino acids: CASSWPGELFF. In DNA, the CDR3 is TGTGCCAGTAGTTGGCCCGGGGAGCTGTTTTTT.

Written as DNA, the CDR3 is TGTGCCAGCAGCCTCCTAGCGGGGGGGCTCTACGAGCAGTACTTC. Its protein product is CASSLLAGGLYEQYF. V usage is TRBV7-2 and J usage is TRBJ2-7; 12 bases fit TRBD2. This CDR3 is built from 15 residues. Germline V CDR1 and CDR2: SGHTA, FQGNSA. After removal of 5 bases from V and 3 bases from J, the junction contained 5 bases not matched to a gene. The full variable domain, with the rest looked up from reference TRBV7-2 and TRBJ2-7, is GAGVSQSPSNKVTEKGKDVELRCDPISGHTALYWYRQSLGQGLEFLIYFQGNSAPDKSGLPSDRFSAERTGGSVSTLTIQRTQQEDSAVYLCASSLLAGGLYEQYFGPGTRLTVT.

The rearrangement links TRBV5-8 to TRBJ2-5; 10 bases match TRBD2. The germline CDR1 and CDR2 sequences are SGHTS and YDEGEE. The CDR3 is 17 amino acids. With 0 bases clipped from V and 4 bases from J, the junction kept 9 bases outside the gene matches. In DNA form, the CDR3 reads TGTGCCAGCAGCTTGGCCCGGGTACTAGCGGGGAGAGAGACCCAGTACTTC. The encoded protein is CASSLARVLAGRETQYF. Variable domain in full (rest from reference TRBV5-8 and TRBJ2-5): EAGVTQSPTHLIKTRGQQATLRCSPISGHTSVYWYQQALGLGLQFLLWYDEGEERNRGNFPPRFSGRQFPNYSSELNVNALELEDSALYLCASSLARVLAGRETQYFGPGTRLLVL.

The chain couples TRBV25-1 to TRBJ1-1; 8 bases line up with TRBD1. The V gene end was trimmed by 11 bases and the J gene end by 4 bases; junction bases not matched to a gene: 9. Germline values: CDR1 MGHDK, CDR2 SYGVNS. The CDR3 covers 13 residues. CDR3 residues: CAGVGQGSTEAFF. CDR3 DNA sequence: TGTGCCGGGGTAGGACAGGGAAGCACTGAAGCTTTCTTT.